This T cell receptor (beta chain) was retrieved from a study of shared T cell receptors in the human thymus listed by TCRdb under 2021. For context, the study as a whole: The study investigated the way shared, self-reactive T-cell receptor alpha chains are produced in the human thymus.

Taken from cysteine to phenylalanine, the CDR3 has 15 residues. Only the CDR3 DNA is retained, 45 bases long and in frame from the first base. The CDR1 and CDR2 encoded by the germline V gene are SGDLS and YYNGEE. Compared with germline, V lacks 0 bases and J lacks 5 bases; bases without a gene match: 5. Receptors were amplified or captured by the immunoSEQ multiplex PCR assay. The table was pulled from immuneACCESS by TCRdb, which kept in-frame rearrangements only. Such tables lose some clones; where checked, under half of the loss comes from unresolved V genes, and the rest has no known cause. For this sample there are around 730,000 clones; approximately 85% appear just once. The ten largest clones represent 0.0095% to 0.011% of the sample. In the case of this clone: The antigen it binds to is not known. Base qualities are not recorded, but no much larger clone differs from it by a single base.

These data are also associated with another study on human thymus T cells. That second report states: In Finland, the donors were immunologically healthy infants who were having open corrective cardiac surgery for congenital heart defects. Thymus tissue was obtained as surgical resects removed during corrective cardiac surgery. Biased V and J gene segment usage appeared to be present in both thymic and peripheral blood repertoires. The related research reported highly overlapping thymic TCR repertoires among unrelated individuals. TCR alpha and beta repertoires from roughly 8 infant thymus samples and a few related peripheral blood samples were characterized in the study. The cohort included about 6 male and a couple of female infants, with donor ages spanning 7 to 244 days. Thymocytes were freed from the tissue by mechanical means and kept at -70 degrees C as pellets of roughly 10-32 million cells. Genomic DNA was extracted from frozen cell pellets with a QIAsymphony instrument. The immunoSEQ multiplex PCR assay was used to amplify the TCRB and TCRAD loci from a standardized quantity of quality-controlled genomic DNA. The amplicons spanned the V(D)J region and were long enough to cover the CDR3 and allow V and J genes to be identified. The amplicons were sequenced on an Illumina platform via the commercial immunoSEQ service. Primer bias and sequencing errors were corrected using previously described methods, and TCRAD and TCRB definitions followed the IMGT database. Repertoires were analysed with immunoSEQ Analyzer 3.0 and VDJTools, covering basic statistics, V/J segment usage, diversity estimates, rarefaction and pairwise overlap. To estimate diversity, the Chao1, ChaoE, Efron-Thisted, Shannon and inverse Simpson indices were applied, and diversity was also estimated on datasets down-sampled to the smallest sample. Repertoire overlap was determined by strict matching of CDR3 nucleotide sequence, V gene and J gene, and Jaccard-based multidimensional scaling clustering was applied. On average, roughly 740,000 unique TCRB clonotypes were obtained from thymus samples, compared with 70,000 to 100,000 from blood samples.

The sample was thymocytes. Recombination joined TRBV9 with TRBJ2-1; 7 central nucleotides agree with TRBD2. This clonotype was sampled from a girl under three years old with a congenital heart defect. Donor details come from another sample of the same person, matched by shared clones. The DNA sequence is TGTGCCAGCAGCGTAGGCCTAGCGGTCAACAATGAGCAGTTCTTC. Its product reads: CASSVGLAVNNEQFF. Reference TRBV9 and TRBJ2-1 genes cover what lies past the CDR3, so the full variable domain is DSGVTQTPKHLITATGQRVTLRCSPRSGDLSVYWYQQSLDQGLQFLIQYYNGEERAKGNILERFSAQQFPDLHSELNLSSLELGDSALYFCASSVGLAVNNEQFFGPGTRLTVL.